Each of the 23 T cell receptor beta chains below was sequenced from the same sample in a study of human T cells and chemical hapten exposure. TCRdb redid the calling of the RACE reads with MiXCR, one entry per CDR3 protein. There are about 400,000 distinct CDR3 sequences in the sample; around 6% occur only once, and 4.5% to 6% lies in the top ten. Time point in this sample: patch test 2, 6 weeks after DPC sensitization. Described treatment: therapeutic diphenylcyclopropenone sensitization with weekly scalp DPC. Sequencing used whole blood, obtained in connection with sensitization to the hapten diphenylcyclopropenone (DPC). These receptors were taken from a woman younger than 35 with alopecia areata. Some clones in this sample may be carry-over from other donors' samples.

This clonotype was picked up many times. The V and J genes are TRBV5-1 and TRBJ1-6; a weak D match, TRBD1 (5 bases). This CDR3 is 15 amino acids long. V lost 4 bases to trimming and J lost 10 bases, with 18 bases between them. The germline gives CDR1 SGHRS, CDR2 YFSETQ. The CDR3 is CASSPRGGPESPLHF. The DNA of the CDR3 is TGCGCCAGCAGCCCAAGGGGTGGGCCCGAATCACCCCTCCACTTT.

The J gene is TRBJ1-2, the V gene TRBV13; 8 bases are shared with TRBD1. The germline V gene encodes CDR1 PRHDT and CDR2 FYEKMQ (reference sequence). CDR3 length: 15 residues. V trimming: 5 bases; J trimming: 2 bases; junction bases outside the gene matches: 7. This CDR3 reads CASSPGRGHNYGYTF. In DNA, the CDR3 is TGTGCCAGCAGCCCGGGCAGGGGGCACAACTATGGCTACACCTTC. Using reference TRBV13 and TRBJ1-2 for the parts outside the CDR3, the full variable domain is AAGVIQSPRHLIKEKRETATLKCYPIPRHDTVYWYQQGPGQDPQFLISFYEKMQSDKGSIPDRFSAQQFSDYHSELNMSSLELGDSALYFCASSPGRGHNYGYTFGSGTRLTVV.

Many counts were recorded for this clonotype. The genes are TRBV6-6 and TRBJ1-2, with D uncertain. The CDR3 spans 11 residues. Germline V lookup: CDR1 MNHNY, CDR2 SVGAGI (reference sequence). V lost 6 bases, J lost 7 bases, and 9 bases lay in between. In nucleotides, the CDR3 is TGTGCCAGCAGCCAAGAGTCTGGCTACACCTTC. Translating gives CASSQESGYTF.

The sample holds a few counts of this clonotype. The chain uses TRBV20-1 and TRBJ1-1, with D perhaps matching TRBD1 (5 bases). V lost 5 bases, J lost 3 bases, and 19 bases lay in between. There are 15 residues in the CDR3. Germline-derived CDR1 and CDR2 are DFQATT and SNEGSKA (reference sequence). This CDR3 is CSAPSPREVHTEAFF. The CDR3 region has the DNA TGCAGTGCTCCCAGTCCCAGGGAGGTGCACACTGAAGCTTTCTTT.

This clonotype was seen only a few times. The chain has TRBV6-5 and TRBJ1-6; D unclear. This CDR3 spans 16 amino acids. The V end was cut by 0 bases, the J end by 9 bases, with 15 bases between. The germline gives CDR1 MNHEY, CDR2 SVGAGI. The CDR3 DNA reads TGTGCCAGCAGTTACTCGACCGGCCTAACTAGTTCACCCCTCCACTTT. Its protein product is CASSYSTGLTSSPLHF.

This clonotype was recorded a few times. The chain recombines TRBV6-2 or TRBV6-3 with TRBJ2-7; D is unresolved. From germline, CDR1 is MNHEY and CDR2 SVGEGT. This CDR3 spans 13 amino acids. V lost 2 bases and J 3 bases, leaving 8 bases between the germline ends. The chain's CDR3 is CASSYGSYYEQYF. The DNA for the CDR3 is TGTGCCAGCAGTTACGGCAGTTACTACGAGCAGTACTTC.

This clonotype was counted a few times. The rearrangement uses TRBV11-2 and TRBJ2-1; the match to TRBD2 covers 8 bases. V shed 6 bases, J shed 5 bases, and the junction held 9 bases outside the gene matches. Germline CDR1 and CDR2: SGHAT and FQNNGV. The CDR3 loop spans 15 amino acids. The CDR3 DNA sequence: TGTGCCAGCAGACGAACGGGGGGGATGAACAATGAGCAGTTCTTC. This translates into CASRRTGGMNNEQFF.

This clonotype appeared a few times. CDR3: CASSFSRDRDGYTF. As DNA, the CDR3 is TGTGCCAGCAGTTTCTCCAGGGACAGGGACGGCTACACCTTC. The chain recombines TRBV27 with TRBJ1-2, with 9 positions matching TRBD1. Looked up from germline, CDR1 is MNHEY and CDR2 is SMNVEV (reference sequence). J gave up 8 bases and V 3 bases, and 7 bases lay outside the gene matches. This CDR3 has 14 amino acids.

As DNA, the CDR3 is TGTGCCAGCAGCTTAGGCCTCACAGGTACCTACGAGCAGTACTTC. Protein product: CASSLGLTGTYEQYF. V gene TRBV7-9 combines with J gene TRBJ2-7; the D gene is possibly TRBD1 (5 bases). This CDR3 is 15 amino acids long. Germline loops: CDR1 SEHNR, CDR2 FQNEAQ (reference sequence). V lost 1 base to trimming and J lost 2 bases, with 12 bases between them.

This clonotype was detected many times. The gene calls are TRBV12-5 and TRBJ1-2, with 8 bases fitting TRBD1. The germline gives CDR1 LGHNT, CDR2 FRNRAP. The junction had 1 base not matched to a gene; V was cut back by 5 bases and J by 5 bases. The CDR3 has 12 amino acids. CDR3 sequence: CASGTGGYGYTF. The CDR3 DNA reads as TGTGCTAGTGGTACAGGGGGATATGGCTACACCTTC.

This sequence joins TRBV29-1 and TRBJ2-3; a possible D gene is TRBD2 (7 bases). Looked up from germline, CDR1 is SQVTM and CDR2 is ANQGSEA. The CDR3 runs 14 residues. The V gene lost 7 bases and the J gene lost 5 bases, with 19 bases spanning the gap. The CDR3 DNA is TGCAGCGCCGGACGGGGGGCAGGTGAAGATACGCAGTATTTT. The encoded protein is CSAGRGAGEDTQYF.

This clonotype came up a few times. This chain joins TRBV29-1 and TRBJ1-1; D uncertain. V dropped 3 bases and J dropped 0 bases, with 8 bases sitting between them. This CDR3 is 13 amino acids long. The germline CDR1 and CDR2 sequences are SQVTM and ANQGSEA. CDR3 in DNA: TGCAGCGTTGAGCGAGCCTTGAACACTGAAGCTTTCTTT. It codes for CSVERALNTEAFF.

This clonotype was detected only a few times. The chain joins TRBV18 to TRBJ1-2, with D maybe TRBD1 (6 bases). V was clipped by 4 bases and J by 1 base, with 13 bases between them. The CDR3 contains 15 residues. The germline V gene has CDR1 KGHSH and CDR2 LQKENI. This chain's CDR3 is CASSLTGTDNYGYTF. CDR3 DNA sequence: TGTGCCAGCTCACTCACAGGGACGGATAACTATGGCTACACCTTC.

In this sample, this clonotype turned up many times. This rearrangement joins TRBV6-2 or TRBV6-3 to TRBJ1-4, with D possibly being TRBD1 (5 bases). The CDR3 is 13 amino acids. Trimming removed 6 bases at V and 4 bases at J, with 9 bases between. CDR1 MNHEY and CDR2 SVGEGT come from the germline V gene. The CDR3, as DNA: TGTGCCAGCAGCGACAGTGATAATGAAAAACTGTTTTTT. It yields the protein CASSDSDNEKLFF.

The sample holds many counts of this clonotype. The chain uses TRBV18 and TRBJ1-5; 8 bases line up with TRBD1. Trimming removed 6 bases from V and 1 base from J; junction bases left unmatched: 11. Per germline, CDR1 KGHSH and CDR2 LQKENI. CDR3 length equals 17 residues. Written as DNA, the CDR3 is TGTGCCAGCTCCCGCGGACAGGGCGGACTCAGCAATCAGCCCCAGCATTTT. Residues: CASSRGQGGLSNQPQHF.

This clonotype was picked up many times. The chain couples TRBV9 to TRBJ1-2; 7 bases are a match to TRBD1. The CDR3 extends over 14 amino acids. The germline V gene encodes CDR1 SGDLS and CDR2 YYNGEE. The V gene end was trimmed by 5 bases and the J gene end by 5 bases; junction bases not matched to a gene: 9. The CDR3 region is CASSTHPTGYGYTF. CDR3 coding DNA: TGTGCCAGCAGTACCCACCCGACAGGGTATGGCTACACCTTC.

V and J are TRBV7-3 and TRBJ2-2; D gene unclear. This CDR3 is 15 amino acids long. V dropped 1 base and J dropped 1 base, with 7 bases sitting between them. Germline V gene data show CDR1 as SGHTA and CDR2 as FQGTGA. The CDR3 sequence is CASSLSDGNTGELFF. The DNA of the CDR3 is TGTGCCAGCAGCTTAAGCGACGGGAACACCGGGGAGCTGTTTTTT.

The V and J genes are TRBV7-2 and TRBJ2-7; TRBD2 aligns across 9 bases. Germline values: CDR1 SGHTA, CDR2 FQGNSA. There are 15 residues in the CDR3. J gave up 1 base and V 1 base, and 2 bases lay outside the gene matches. DNA for the CDR3: TGTGCCAGCAGCTTAGAAAGCGGGGGGTCCTACGAGCAGTACTTC. Residues: CASSLESGGSYEQYF.

This clonotype was counted ten times or more. The V call is TRBV29-1, the J call TRBJ1-4; D might be TRBD1 (5 bases). CDR3 size: 13 residues. Trimming removed 7 bases from V and 5 bases from J, with 14 bases in between. CDR1 and CDR2 (germline): SQVTM, ANQGSEA. The CDR3 DNA sequence: TGCAGCGCCGAAGACGGGGCCAATGAAAAACTGTTTTTT. Translated: CSAEDGANEKLFF.

This clonotype has more than one count but fewer than ten. The CDR3 region has the DNA TGTGCCAGCAGCTTAGCGTGGAAAAACTATGGCTACACCTTC. It yields the protein CASSLAWKNYGYTF. V is TRBV7-8 and J is TRBJ1-2; no reliable D call. CDR3 length equals 14 residues. V was shortened by 0 bases and J by 2 bases, with 7 bases between the two germline ends. CDR1 is SGHVS, CDR2 FQNEAQ, per germline.

This clonotype was counted at least ten times. The rearrangement joins TRBV20-1 to TRBJ1-1; 7 bases line up with TRBD1. The CDR3 extends over 12 amino acids. Germline V lookup: CDR1 DFQATT, CDR2 SNEGSKA (reference sequence). J lost 4 bases, V lost 3 bases, and 2 bases had no gene match. CDR3 DNA sequence: TGCAGTGCTAGTACAGGGGTCACTGAAGCTTTCTTT. The encoded protein is CSASTGVTEAFF.

This clonotype has just a few counts. The gene calls are TRBV4-3 and TRBJ1-2, with TRBD1 as a possible D gene (5 bases). This CDR3 has 13 residues. The ends were cut back, 0 bases at V and 6 bases at J, with 8 bases in the middle. Germline CDR1 and CDR2: LGHNA and YSLEER. The CDR3, as DNA: TGCGCCAGCAGCCAAGACAGGGAGGATGGCTACACCTTC. Its protein product is CASSQDREDGYTF.

The chain recombines TRBV29-1 with TRBJ2-7; D not resolved. The CDR3 runs 13 residues. V was clipped by 1 base and J by 3 bases, with 10 bases between them. Looked up from germline, CDR1 is SQVTM and CDR2 is ANQGSEA. The CDR3 DNA reads TGCAGCGTTGAAGGTTCCGATCACTACGAGCAGTACTTC. The encoded protein is CSVEGSDHYEQYF.